What follows describes a single T cell receptor (beta chain). Antigen: not known. V was pared by 6 bases and J by 1 base, with 8 bases of the junction left unmatched. The germline V gene has CDR1 MNHEY and CDR2 SMNVEV (reference sequence). The CDR3 spans 15 residues. These data come from a study of cytomegalovirus exposure and HLA in healthy donors. Overall study findings and caveats: In a later analysis, a missense DCLRE1C variant was linked to TCR beta V- and J-gene trimming. Some TCR beta chains (approximately 180 of them) were listed as cytomegalovirus-associated. Most sequenced TCRs were rare (though some public TCRs occurred in many donors). Several top significant clusters appeared, in a later analysis, to be linked to common viral pathogens.

Primers for the PCR totalled 60 Vbeta and 13 Jbeta. The assay was immunoSEQ multiplex PCR, and TCRdb's table has in-frame clones only and misses some. This repertoire shows about 170,000 clones, 82% found once; its top ten account for about 1.5%. The specimen was PBMCs. This rearrangement joins TRBV27 to TRBJ2-7; 8 bases map to TRBD2. The source of this sequence is a male donor in good health and CMV-seronegative. The CDR3 here is CASSDASGWSYEQYF. Written as DNA, the CDR3 is TGTGCCAGCAGCGACGCTAGCGGGTGGTCCTACGAGCAGTACTTC.